Detailed here is one TCR beta chain. Its antigen is unknown. The sample holds no much larger clone one base away, and base qualities are not on file. The sample comes from a study of shared clonotypes between healthy human individuals (dated by TCRdb to 2018 to 2021). For the wider study: A couple of women and a few men aged 18 to 49 years were included in the cohort. To increase sequencing depth and limit assay-specific biases, TCR repertoire library preparation and sequencing were carried out by different laboratories using diverse techniques. Between about 0.85 and 9.5 billion PBMCs per donor were obtained by leukapheresis. Blood TCR repertoires of a handful of healthy adults were deeply sequenced to estimate repertoire size and the extent of clonotype sharing between individuals. Per donor, three plates each were used for CD4 naive and CD4 memory, two for CD8 naive, and one for CD8 memory. Study-wide findings and limitations: Even with the large sequencing depth, rarefaction of the sorted-subset datasets indicated that sequencing was incomplete. Only blood was sampled, and tissue TCR repertoires likely differ from those in blood. Naive subsets generally had larger estimated clonotype richness than memory subsets. Clonotypes shared by all four sorted-subset donors showed higher generation probabilities than non-shared clonotypes. Sharing across a few donors was observed for 4.5% to 6.5% of naive CD4, 3.5% of naive CD8, 2% to 2.5% of memory CD4, and around 0.44% of memory CD8 clonotypes. Pairwise subsampling indicated that sequencing depth was expected to affect the degree of clonotype sharing among donors. The genetic and exposure-history diversity represented was limited by the small number of donors.

Using the deep immunoSEQ assay, TCR CDR3 regions were amplified from genomic DNA by multiplex PCR. For each cell subset, the extracted genomic DNA was distributed evenly across all wells of several immunoSEQ 96-well plates, and each plate served as one replicate. For sorted subsets, approximately 200 ng of genomic DNA, equivalent to roughly 30,000 T cell genomes, went into each replicate PCR. Purified libraries were quantified with a Qubit 3.0 fluorometer, sized on a Bioanalyzer 2100, and re-quantified with the KAPA Library Quantification kit. A separate single-read 150-cycle Illumina NextSeq 550 flow cell was used to sequence each immunoSEQ 96-well plate. In the paper's pipeline: The immunoSEQ output contained only junctional sequences without quality scores, so filtering could not match that applied to full-length reads. To assign V/J genes and CDR3, sequences were annotated against IMGT germline references using PyIR, a Python wrapper for IgBLAST v1.9. Reads were removed for weak V/J assignments (E-value above 1e-6), missing CDR3, stop codons, out-of-frame junctions, or ambiguous translated residues. A V3J clonotype was defined by an identical inferred V gene, J gene, and CDR3 amino acid sequence. Percentage overlap between repertoires was computed as shared unique clonotypes divided by the size of the smaller repertoire. Repertoire richness was assessed with RTK rarefaction, the Chao1 estimator, and Recon v2.1 estimates of unobserved clonotypes. Generation probabilities for all TCRbeta clonotypes obtained by the gDNA method from four donors were computed using OLGA. Held by TCRdb, this immuneACCESS table contains in-frame sequences only and omits some clones. Under half of the omission traces to an unresolved V gene where checked; the cause of the rest is unknown. The V and J calls and clone size come from that table; D and trimming were worked out from the DNA. This sample lists about 1.5 million clones; under 99% were detected once. The top ten clonotypes cover approximately 0.44% of the sample.

Donors were healthy HIV-negative adults with no recently reported acute infections or vaccinations. Every donor was a Caucasian adult living in Nashville, Tennessee, USA. Magnetic negative selection was used to enrich CD4+ T cells, after which naive cells were positively selected on CD45RA and the negative fraction became the memory subset. Blood was obtained by leukapheresis, after which PBMCs were separated by Ficoll-Histopaque density gradient centrifugation and cryopreserved in liquid nitrogen vapor phase. Analytical flow cytometry was used to check the purity and quantity of each magnetically sorted T cell population. From each sorted fraction, genomic DNA was isolated and quantified by UV absorbance on a Nanodrop 2000c. The CDR3 sequence holds 17 residues, the cysteine and phenylalanine included. Only the CDR3 part of the read is kept: 51 bases, read in frame from the first base.

Sample: naive CD4+ T cells sorted from blood. This specimen's cell subset or site label, per the study, means: CD45RA+ positively selected. This sequence was found in a man in his thirties or forties in good health. The chain joins TRBV12-1 to TRBJ2-3; the DNA was not used to check the table's D call, TRBD2. TRBV12-1 is described as a pseudogene. The CDR3 reads CASSHKLAGGGADTQYF. The DNA sequence is TGTGCCAGCAGCCATAAACTAGCGGGAGGGGGGGCAGATACGCAGTATTTT.